The present T cell receptor (beta chain) was sequenced within a study of cytomegalovirus exposure and HLA in healthy donors. The donors were healthy bone marrow donors. Concerning this clone: No antigen is known for it.

Findings and limits, study-wide: Analyses of presence/absence relied on an assumption of roughly uniform sequencing depth across donors.

The V and J ends lost 2 bases and 7 bases respectively, with 15 bases between them. This CDR3 spans 16 amino acids. In germline, CDR1 is SGHDN, CDR2 FVKESK. 60 Vbeta and 13 Jbeta primers were used in PCR. The repertoire was sequenced with immunoSEQ multiplex PCR; TCRdb's copy has only in-frame clones and lacks some. Among about 170,000 clones listed, around four fifths were seen once. The clonotype originates from a female donor in good health and CMV-seronegative. The V and J genes are TRBV14 and TRBJ1-6; no firm D call. The sample taken for sequencing was PBMCs. Written as DNA, the CDR3 is TGTGCCAGCAGCCAACTAACTGGGGAGACGAATTCACCCCTCCACTTT. Amino acid sequence: CASSQLTGETNSPLHF.